This TCR beta chain appears in the sequencing data of a study of blood T cell repertoires in COVID-19. Study-wide background: Researchers got acute and convalescent COVID-19 samples from the United States, Italy and Spain.

This CDR3 region has 15 residues. V was trimmed by 0 bases and J by 5 bases, leaving 13 bases between them. Germline V gene sequence: CDR1 LGHNA, CDR2 YSLEER. Only one count was recorded for this clone. TCRdb's table, derived via immunoSEQ multiplex PCR, lists solely in-frame clones and lacks some. The sample lists some 130,000 clones, about 72% occurring once. V and J are TRBV4-3 and TRBJ1-1; D gene unclear. The sequencing input was peripheral blood. This TCR was sampled from a man aged 60-69 years who had recovered from COVID-19. The CDR3 spells CASSQDLAGGTEAFF. As DNA, the CDR3 is TGCGCCAGCAGCCAAGATTTAGCGGGTGGTACTGAAGCTTTCTTT.